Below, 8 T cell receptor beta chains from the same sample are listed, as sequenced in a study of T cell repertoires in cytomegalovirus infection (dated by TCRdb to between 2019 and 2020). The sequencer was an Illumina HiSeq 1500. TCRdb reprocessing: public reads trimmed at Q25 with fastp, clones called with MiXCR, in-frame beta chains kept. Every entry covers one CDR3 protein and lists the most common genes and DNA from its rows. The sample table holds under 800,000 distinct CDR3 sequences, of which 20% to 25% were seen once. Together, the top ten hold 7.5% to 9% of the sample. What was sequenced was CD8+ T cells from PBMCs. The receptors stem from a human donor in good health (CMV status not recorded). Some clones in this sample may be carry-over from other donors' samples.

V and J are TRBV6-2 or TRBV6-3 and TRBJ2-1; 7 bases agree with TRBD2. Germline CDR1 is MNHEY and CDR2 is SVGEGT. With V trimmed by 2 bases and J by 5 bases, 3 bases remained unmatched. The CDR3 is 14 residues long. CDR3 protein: CASSYVRGNNEQFF. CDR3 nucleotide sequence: TGTGCCAGCAGTTACGTGCGGGGGAACAATGAGCAGTTCTTC.

In DNA, the CDR3 is TGTGCCAGCAGCCATGATAACTTGGGGAGTTCACCCCTCCACTTT. Protein sequence: CASSHDNLGSSPLHF. This rearrangement joins TRBV5-6 to TRBJ1-6; no definite D call. This CDR3 has 15 residues. From germline, CDR1 is SGHDT and CDR2 YYEEEE. V gave up 4 bases and J gave up 9 bases, with 17 bases separating them.

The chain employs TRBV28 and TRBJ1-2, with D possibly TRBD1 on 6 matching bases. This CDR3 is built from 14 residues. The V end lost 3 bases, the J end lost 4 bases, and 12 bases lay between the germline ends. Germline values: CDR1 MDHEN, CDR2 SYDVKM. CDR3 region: CASSFGGHSYGYTF. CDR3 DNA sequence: TGTGCCAGCAGTTTTGGGGGCCACTCCTATGGCTACACCTTC.

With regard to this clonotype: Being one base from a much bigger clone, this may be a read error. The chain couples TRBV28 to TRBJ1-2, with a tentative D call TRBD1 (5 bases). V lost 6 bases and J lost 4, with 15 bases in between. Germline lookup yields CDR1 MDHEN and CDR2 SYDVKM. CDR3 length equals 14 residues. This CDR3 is CASSPRGEGYGYTF. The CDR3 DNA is TGTGCCAGCAGCCCCAGAGGGGAGGGCTATGGCTACACCTTC.

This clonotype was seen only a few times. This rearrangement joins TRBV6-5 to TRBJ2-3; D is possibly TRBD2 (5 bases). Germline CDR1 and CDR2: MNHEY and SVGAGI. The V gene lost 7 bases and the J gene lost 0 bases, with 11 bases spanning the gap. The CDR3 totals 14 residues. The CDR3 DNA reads TGTGCCAGCACCATCCGAGGGAGCACAGATACGCAGTATTTT. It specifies CASTIRGSTDTQYF.

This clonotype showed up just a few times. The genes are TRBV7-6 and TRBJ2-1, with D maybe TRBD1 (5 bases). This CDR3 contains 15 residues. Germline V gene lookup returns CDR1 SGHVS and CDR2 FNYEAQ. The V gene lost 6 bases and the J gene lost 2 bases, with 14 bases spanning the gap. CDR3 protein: CASSKKGEPYNEQFF. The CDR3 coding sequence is TGTGCCAGCAGTAAAAAAGGGGAACCCTACAATGAGCAGTTCTTC.

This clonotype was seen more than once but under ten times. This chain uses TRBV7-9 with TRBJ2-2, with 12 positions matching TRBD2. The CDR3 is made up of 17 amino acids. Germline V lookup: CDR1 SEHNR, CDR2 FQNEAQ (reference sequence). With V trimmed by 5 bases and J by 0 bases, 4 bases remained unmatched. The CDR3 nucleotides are TGTGCCAGCAGCCTGACTAGCGGGGGCTCGAACACCGGGGAGCTGTTTTTT. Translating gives CASSLTSGGSNTGELFF.

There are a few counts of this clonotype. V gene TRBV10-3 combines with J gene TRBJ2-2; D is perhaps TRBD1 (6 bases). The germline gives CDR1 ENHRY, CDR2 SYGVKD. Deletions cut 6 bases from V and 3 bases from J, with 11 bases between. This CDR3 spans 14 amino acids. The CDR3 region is CAIRTGIDTGELFF. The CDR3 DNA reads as TGTGCCATCAGAACAGGGATAGACACCGGGGAGCTGTTTTTT.